This T cell receptor beta chain stems from a study of CD8 T cells in ankylosing spondylitis. This clonotype occurred many times. TCRdb reprocessed the 5' RACE reads via MiXCR and lists one record per CDR3 protein. The sample records more than 95,000 distinct CDR3 sequences, 7.5% to 9% being singletons. This TCR was recovered from a male donor with ankylosing spondylitis or in good health (not recorded which). Material for sequencing was blood, either unsorted or a sorted T cell fraction (not recorded which).

CDR3 protein: CAWSVIPVLEAFF. In DNA form, the CDR3 reads TGTGCCTGGAGTGTGATTCCGGTACTAGAAGCTTTCTTT. The V and J genes are TRBV30 and TRBJ1-1; no reliable D call. Trimming removed 0 bases from V and 8 bases from J, with 13 bases in between. This CDR3 has 13 residues. Germline V lookup: CDR1 GTSNPN, CDR2 SVGIG (reference sequence).